Listed below are T cell receptor beta chains from one sample, sequenced in a study of Ad26.COV2.S vaccination and SARS-CoV-2 variants. Measured with immunoSEQ multiplex PCR; TCRdb has only the in-frame clones, and not every one. Among some 500,000 clones, nearly 90% were seen once, and the ten largest hold approximately 2.5%. The sequences come from peripheral blood, collected in a trial of Ad26.COV2.S vaccine versus placebo. The receptors come from a person between 18 and 60 years old who received the Ad26.COV2.S COVID-19 vaccine or a placebo. CDR3s include the opening cysteine and the closing phenylalanine or tryptophan. A D gene is named only where the DNA matches it firmly. Rows give clone size only sometimes, using once, few, many, or a class for an expanded clone.

d_call	v_call	j_call	cdr3_length	clone_size	cdr3_aa
TRBD1	TRBV5-1	TRBJ2-4	14	-	CASSFRGGGNIQYF
-	TRBV29-1	TRBJ1-2	11	-	CSVEVWDGYTF
-	TRBV29-1	TRBJ1-2	12	-	CSVFRGGDGYTF
-	TRBV30	TRBJ2-3	16	-	CAWSVPSGRGSDTQYF
-	TRBV6-5	TRBJ2-7	11	-	CASKTAYEQYF
-	TRBV24-1	TRBJ2-2	12	-	CATSALTGELFF
-	TRBV6-5	TRBJ1-1	12	-	CASKFLGTEAFF
-	TRBV2	TRBJ2-5	14	-	CASKRGTTQETQYF
-	TRBV18	TRBJ1-1	14	-	CASSPTWTDAEAFF
-	TRBV4-1	TRBJ1-2	15	-	CASSQEGSSPGDYTF
TRBD2	TRBV7-9	TRBJ2-1	13	-	CASSLGGLRGQFF
TRBD1	TRBV27	TRBJ2-7	17	once	CASSFQPGGRPPYEQYF
TRBD1	TRBV4-3	TRBJ2-3	16	-	CASSQDIGQVTDTQYF
TRBD1	TRBV7-2	TRBJ1-2	13	-	CASSSGQGYGYTF
-	TRBV21-1	TRBJ2-1	15	-	CASSIHPGQDNEQFF
-	TRBV9	TRBJ1-2	14	-	CASSVLGRPYGYTF
-	TRBV4-1	TRBJ2-5	14	-	CASSRTSGQETQYF